This passage covers 10 T cell receptor beta chains from one sample sequenced in a study of T cells in Graves' hyperthyroidism and ophthalmopathy. Amplification targeted TCR beta CDR3 regions from RNA transcripts. The HTBI primer set drove a first-round RT-PCR of the TCR CDR3. One entry per CDR3 protein results from TCRdb running MiXCR on the multiplex PCR reads. Of about 640,000 distinct CDR3 sequences listed, roughly 46% are singletons. What was sequenced was peripheral blood or thyroid tissue (not recorded which). These receptors originate from an adult man with Graves' disease, either hyperthyroidism or ophthalmopathy (not recorded which).

This clonotype turned up a few times. J is TRBJ1-5 and V is TRBV20-1; possibly TRBD1 for D (5 bases). Trimming removed 5 bases from V and 5 bases from J, with 16 bases in between. This CDR3 comprises 14 residues. Germline values: CDR1 DFQATT, CDR2 SNEGSKA (reference sequence). In DNA form, the CDR3 reads TGCAGTGCTGGCCCGCGGGGGACGCATCAGCCCCAGCATTTT. As protein: CSAGPRGTHQPQHF.

Turning to this clonotype: A much larger clone differs by one base, so this may be a read error. CDR3 amino acids: CASTLATVGYTF. The CDR3 DNA is TGTGCCAGCACCTTAGCGACAGTAGGCTACACCTTC. The V gene is TRBV11-3, the J gene TRBJ1-2; D possibly corresponds to TRBD1 (5 bases). The length of the CDR3 is 12 residues. Germline-derived CDR1 and CDR2 are SGHNT and YENEEA.

A single count supports this clonotype. V usage is TRBV7-6 and J usage is TRBJ2-5; 9 bases are shared with TRBD2. Germline trimming cut 5 bases from V and 0 bases from J; bases unmatched to any gene: 10. CDR1 and CDR2 (germline): SGHVS, FNYEAQ. This CDR3 has 17 amino acids. The CDR3 here is CASSPDQREANQETQYF. The CDR3 DNA is TGTGCCAGCAGCCCGGACCAGCGGGAGGCAAACCAAGAGACCCAGTACTTC.

This clonotype has more than one count but fewer than ten. The V gene is TRBV29-1, the J gene TRBJ2-3, with D unclear. V lost 7 bases, J lost 2 bases, and 13 bases lay in between. This CDR3 has 13 amino acids. CDR1 is SQVTM and CDR2 is ANQGSEA in the germline V gene. The chain's CDR3 is CSEETRNTDTQYF. CDR3 in DNA: TGCAGCGAAGAGACAAGAAACACAGATACGCAGTATTTT.

About this clonotype: A much larger clone is a single base away; this may be a read error. The CDR3: CASSLPGFNEKLIF. The CDR3 DNA sequence: TGTGCCAGCAGCTTACCTGGGTTTAATGAAAAACTGATTTTT. The chain is built from TRBV7-6 and TRBJ1-4; D remains ambiguous. Germline-derived CDR1 and CDR2 are SGHVS and FNYEAQ. The CDR3 is made up of 14 amino acids.

This clonotype was observed many times. This chain connects TRBV19 to TRBJ1-2; the D gene is possibly TRBD1 (6 bases). V was shortened by 5 bases and J by 8 bases, with 12 bases between the two germline ends. The germline V gene has CDR1 LNHDA and CDR2 SQIVND (reference sequence). The CDR3 runs to 12 residues. The CDR3 is CASSLQGGGYTF. In nucleotides, the CDR3 is TGTGCCAGTAGTCTACAGGGAGGAGGCTACACCTTC.

Of note for this clonotype: This may arise from a read error, as a much more abundant clone is one base away. The J gene is TRBJ1-6, the V gene TRBV7-3; possibly TRBD1 for D (6 bases). The CDR3 extends over 14 amino acids. In germline, CDR1 is SGHTA, CDR2 FQGTGA. Trimming stripped 6 bases from V and 5 bases from J, with 11 bases between. The CDR3 coding sequence is TGTGCCAGCAGTTCAGGGGTACATAATTCACCCCTCCACTTT. Its protein is CASSSGVHNSPLHF.

This clonotype was observed a few times. The chain combines TRBV5-8 with TRBJ1-1; TRBD1 matches at 8 bases. The CDR3 contains 15 residues. V shed 4 bases and J 3 bases; nucleotides not matched to a gene: 8. The germline CDR1 and CDR2 sequences are SGHTS and YDEGEE. CDR3 residues: CASSLDRGGYTEAFF. Here the CDR3 DNA reads TGTGCCAGCAGCCTAGACAGGGGAGGGTACACTGAAGCTTTCTTT.

The rearrangement links TRBV15 to TRBJ2-5, with D possibly matching TRBD2 (7 bases). The V gene lost 3 bases and the J gene lost 4 bases, with 15 bases spanning the gap. The germline V gene has CDR1 LNHNV and CDR2 YYDKDF (reference sequence). This CDR3 is 15 amino acids long. The DNA for the CDR3 is TGTGCCACCAGCAGTAGGGAGGGGGGGGCAGAGACCCAGTACTTC. Translation: CATSSREGGAETQYF.

J is TRBJ1-2 and V is TRBV15, with D possibly matching TRBD1 (6 bases). CDR3 size: 15 residues. V was trimmed by 3 bases and J by 8 bases, leaving 19 bases between them. Germline-derived CDR1 and CDR2 are LNHNV and YYDKDF (reference sequence). The CDR3 protein is CATSSGIGQFDGYTF. CDR3 sequence (DNA): TGTGCCACCAGCAGTGGTATAGGACAGTTTGACGGCTACACCTTC. The full variable domain, rest sourced from reference TRBV15 and TRBJ1-2, is DAMVIQNPRYQVTQFGKPVTLSCSQTLNHNVMYWYQQKSSQAPKLLFHYYDKDFNNEADTPDNFQSRRPNTSFCFLDIRSPGLGDTAMYLCATSSGIGQFDGYTFGSGTRLTVV.